These 24 T cell receptor beta chains originate from one sample sequenced in a study of shared clonotypes between healthy human individuals. CD45RO negativity and positive selection for CCR7 defined naive CD8 cells, a population that excluded terminally differentiated effector memory CD45RA+ cells. The protocol was immunoSEQ multiplex PCR, while the TCRdb copy is restricted to in-frame clones and leaves out a portion. There are around 620,000 clones in the sample; 85% to 95% occur only once, and approximately 0.12% lies in the top ten. Sequenced material: naive CD8+ T cells sorted from blood. The receptors were sampled from a woman aged 30 to 39 in good health.

Comment on this clone: Other DNA sequences of this sample code for an identical CDR3. The chain recombines TRBV5-6 with TRBJ2-7; D is unclear. Per the germline V gene, CDR1 is SGHDT and CDR2 is YYEEEE. The CDR3 totals 13 residues. Trimming pared 4 bases from V and 1 base from J, leaving 9 bases between. In DNA form, the CDR3 reads TGTGCCAGCAGCCCGGGTCTTTCCTACGAGCAGTACTTC. Translation: CASSPGLSYEQYF.

This chain connects TRBV5-6 to TRBJ2-7; D is unclear. Trimming removed 4 bases from V and 3 bases from J, with 14 bases in between. This CDR3 comprises 14 residues. From germline, CDR1 is SGHDT and CDR2 YYEEEE. CDR3 loop: CASSPRAADYEQYF. CDR3 sequence (DNA): TGTGCCAGCAGCCCCCGTGCGGCGGACTACGAGCAGTACTTC.

This clone has only one observation. The chain carries TRBV7-9 and TRBJ2-7; D gene ambiguous. CDR1 is SEHNR and CDR2 is FQNEAQ in the germline V gene (reference sequence). The CDR3 is 16 residues long. The V gene lost 4 bases and the J gene lost 4 bases, with 20 bases spanning the gap. The CDR3 loop is CASSSTLGAGDYEQYF. The CDR3 DNA follows: TGTGCCAGCAGCTCAACCCTCGGAGCAGGAGATTACGAGCAGTACTTC.

The chain carries TRBV7-6 and TRBJ2-5, with D tentatively TRBD2 (6 bases). V lost 1 base to trimming and J lost 0 bases, with 6 bases between them. Germline-derived CDR1 and CDR2 are SGHVS and FNYEAQ. The CDR3 is 14 amino acids. The CDR3 sequence: CASSLGDYQETQYF. The DNA for the CDR3 is TGTGCCAGCAGCTTAGGGGACTACCAAGAGACCCAGTACTTC.

The rearrangement uses TRBV7-9 and TRBJ1-1, with D unclear. Per the germline V gene, CDR1 is SEHNR and CDR2 is FQNEAQ (reference sequence). The length of the CDR3 is 14 residues. With 2 bases removed from V and 5 bases from J, the gap between germline ends came to 12 bases. The DNA of the CDR3 is TGTGCCAGCAGCTTATCGATGGGTCGGACTGAAGCTTTCTTT. Translation gives CASSLSMGRTEAFF.

This chain links TRBV5-6 with TRBJ2-7; a possible D gene is TRBD1 (5 bases). The CDR3 length is 13 residues. V lost 4 bases to trimming and J lost 3 bases, with 11 bases between them. CDR1 SGHDT and CDR2 YYEEEE come from the germline V gene. As DNA, the CDR3 is TGTGCCAGCAGCGCCCAGGGTAACTACGAGCAGTACTTC. The encoded protein is CASSAQGNYEQYF.

This clone was counted once. The rearrangement uses TRBV13 and TRBJ2-5; 7 nucleotides match TRBD1. The CDR3 sequence is 14 residues long. V lost 5 bases to trimming and J lost 1 base; unmatched junction nucleotides: 4. Germline-derived CDR1 and CDR2 are PRHDT and FYEKMQ (reference sequence). For the CDR3, the DNA is TGTGCCAGCAGCCGAGGGACAGTCCAAGAGACCCAGTACTTC. Its protein is CASSRGTVQETQYF.

V is TRBV6-5 and J is TRBJ2-5; D call uncertain. V was trimmed by 0 bases and J by 4 bases, leaving 12 bases between them. The CDR3 spans 15 residues. Germline CDR1 reads MNHEY; CDR2 reads SVGAGI. The CDR3 nucleotides read TGTGCCAGCAGTTACTCCCCCGACTGGGGAGAGACCCAGTACTTC. Residues: CASSYSPDWGETQYF.

V and J are TRBV9 and TRBJ2-7; tentatively, D is TRBD2 (5 bases). The germline gives CDR1 SGDLS, CDR2 YYNGEE. The CDR3 has 13 amino acids. V was trimmed by 3 bases and J by 6 bases, leaving 13 bases between them. This CDR3 is CASSDSEGGEQYF. Here the CDR3 DNA reads TGTGCCAGCAGCGACTCCGAGGGTGGCGAGCAGTACTTC.

This chain connects TRBV28 to TRBJ2-1; 7 positions agree with TRBD2. The CDR3 consists of 18 residues. Germline lookup yields CDR1 MDHEN and CDR2 SYDVKM. V lost 6 bases to trimming and J lost 6 bases; unmatched junction nucleotides: 20. CDR3 protein: CASSPFYGEGPRGNEQFF. Here the CDR3 DNA reads TGTGCCAGCAGCCCATTCTACGGGGAGGGCCCCCGGGGCAATGAGCAGTTCTTC.

The chain recombines TRBV7-6 with TRBJ2-7; D is unclear. This CDR3 is 14 amino acids long. Germline CDR1 and CDR2: SGHVS and FNYEAQ. The V end was cut by 1 base, the J end by 5 bases, with 12 bases between. CDR3: CASSLGQEAHEQYF. The CDR3, as DNA: TGTGCCAGCAGCTTAGGACAAGAGGCCCACGAGCAGTACTTC.

V and J are TRBV6-5 and TRBJ2-7; tentative D call: TRBD2 (6 bases). Deletions cut 6 bases from V and 5 bases from J, with 14 bases between. Germline CDR1 reads MNHEY; CDR2 reads SVGAGI. This CDR3 comprises 13 residues. The CDR3 coding sequence is TGTGCCAGCAGGGGGGGATTGTTTAACGAGCAGTACTTC. Its protein product is CASRGGLFNEQYF.

The chain is built from TRBV4-1 and TRBJ2-7; the D gene could be TRBD1 or TRBD2 (5 bases each). Germline V gene sequence: CDR1 MGHRA, CDR2 YSYEKL. V was clipped by 0 bases and J by 6 bases, with 15 bases between them. The CDR3 runs to 15 residues. As DNA, the CDR3 is TGCGCCAGCAGCCAAGATCCGTCCCTGAGGGGCGAGCAGTACTTC. Amino acid sequence: CASSQDPSLRGEQYF.

CDR3 DNA: TGTGCCAGTAGTATAGCTTTAGGACAGGTCCACTCCTACGAGCAGTACTTC. Its protein is CASSIALGQVHSYEQYF. The chain uses TRBV19 and TRBJ2-7, with TRBD1 identical over 7 bases. The CDR3 runs 17 residues. V gave up 1 base and J gave up 0 bases; unmatched junction bases: 9. Germline loops: CDR1 LNHDA, CDR2 SQIVND (reference sequence). Using reference TRBV19 and TRBJ2-7 for the parts outside the CDR3, the full variable domain is DGGITQSPKYLFRKEGQNVTLSCEQNLNHDAMYWYRQDPGQGLRLIYYSQIVNDFQKGDIAEGYSVSREKKESFPLTVTSAQKNPTAFYLCASSIALGQVHSYEQYFGPGTRLTVT.

The chain is built from TRBV28 and TRBJ2-5; a weak D match, TRBD1 (5 bases). TRBJ2-7 matches the DNA end more closely, so the J call is doubtful. The CDR3 covers 14 residues. CDR1 and CDR2 (germline): MDHEN, SYDVKM. CDR3 nucleotide sequence: TGTGCCAGCAGTCTTTTGGACAACCACTACGAGCAGTACTTC. It codes for CASSLLDNHYEQYF.

V is TRBV19 and J is TRBJ1-1; D not certain. In germline, CDR1 is LNHDA, CDR2 SQIVND (reference sequence). Between the trimmed V and J ends, which lost 5 bases and 10 bases, there was a span of 17 bases. The CDR3 totals 13 residues. The CDR3: CASSSEFTPGAFF. The CDR3 DNA is TGTGCCAGTAGTTCCGAGTTCACGCCCGGAGCTTTCTTT.

The count of this clone is one. V usage is TRBV5-8 and J usage is TRBJ1-5, with D possibly matching TRBD1 (5 bases). Germline V gene data show CDR1 as SGHTS and CDR2 as YDEGEE. V was shortened by 7 bases and J by 6 bases, with 8 bases between the two germline ends. This CDR3 contains 11 residues. The DNA for the CDR3 is TGTGCCAGCGGGGGTAGTCAGCCCCAGCATTTT. It codes for CASGGSQPQHF.

The rearrangement joins TRBV7-9 to TRBJ1-2; 9 bases map to TRBD1. CDR1 SEHNR and CDR2 FQNEAQ come from the germline V gene (reference sequence). V lost 5 bases to trimming and J lost 4 bases; unmatched junction nucleotides: 5. The CDR3 has 14 amino acids. The CDR3 DNA reads as TGTGCCAGCAGCCCCACAGGGGGCGTCTATGGCTACACCTTC. It specifies CASSPTGGVYGYTF.

The chain couples TRBV28 to TRBJ2-7; the D gene is possibly TRBD2 (6 bases). The germline V gene has CDR1 MDHEN and CDR2 SYDVKM. With 6 bases removed from V and 5 bases from J, the gap between germline ends came to 14 bases. The length of the CDR3 is 13 residues. CDR3 sequence (DNA): TGTGCCAGCAGCTTGACTAGTTTCCACGAGCAGTACTTC. Protein: CASSLTSFHEQYF.

The rearrangement links TRBV29-1 to TRBJ1-2; 10 nucleotides match TRBD1. Germline lookup yields CDR1 SQVTM and CDR2 ANQGSEA. The ends lost 1 base at V and 1 base at J; junction bases unmatched: 3. The CDR3 is 15 amino acids. CDR3 in DNA: TGCAGCGTTGAAGGACAGGGGGCAAATAACTATGGCTACACCTTC. It yields the protein CSVEGQGANNYGYTF. Combining the CDR3 with reference TRBV29-1 and TRBJ1-2 gives the whole variable domain SAVISQKPSRDICQRGTSLTIQCQVDSQVTMMFWYRQQPGQSLTLIATANQGSEATYESGFVIDKFPISRPNLTFSTLTVSNMSPEDSSIYLCSVEGQGANNYGYTFGSGTRLTVV.

The rearrangement uses TRBV15 and TRBJ1-2; TRBD1 aligns across 7 bases. Germline V gene data show CDR1 as LNHNV and CDR2 as YYDKDF (reference sequence). CDR3 size: 14 residues. Trimming took 4 bases from V and 8 from J; bases not matched to a gene: 10. The CDR3 coding sequence is TGTGCCACCAGCACCACGCGGACAGGATGGGGCTACACCTTC. As protein: CATSTTRTGWGYTF. Complete variable domain (other parts from reference TRBV15 and TRBJ1-2): DAMVIQNPRYQVTQFGKPVTLSCSQTLNHNVMYWYQQKSSQAPKLLFHYYDKDFNNEADTPDNFQSRRPNTSFCFLDIRSPGLGDTAMYLCATSTTRTGWGYTFGSGTRLTVV.

As for this clone: This sample also contains other DNA sequences that code for the same CDR3. The chain employs TRBV27 and TRBJ2-7, with TRBD2 matching over 11 bases. This CDR3 spans 14 amino acids. CDR1 is MNHEY and CDR2 is SMNVEV in the germline V gene (reference sequence). V gave up 5 bases and J gave up 4 bases; unmatched junction bases: 4. For the CDR3, the DNA is TGTGCCAGCAGTCCCGGGACTAGCGGTTACGAGCAGTACTTC. Amino acids: CASSPGTSGYEQYF.

The chain links TRBV6-1 to TRBJ2-7; 12 positions match TRBD2. The germline CDR1 and CDR2 sequences are MNHNS and SASEGT. J lost 3 bases, V lost 2 bases, and 8 bases had no gene match. This CDR3 spans 17 amino acids. The CDR3 DNA follows: TGTGCCAGCAGTGAATACCTTTCTAGCGGGGGGGACTACGAGCAGTACTTC. Translation gives CASSEYLSSGGDYEQYF.

This chain joins TRBV27 and TRBJ2-3; maybe TRBD2 (6 bases). V lost 10 bases and J 2 bases, leaving 19 bases between the germline ends. The CDR3 totals 15 residues. Germline lookup yields CDR1 MNHEY and CDR2 SMNVEV (reference sequence). CDR3 nucleotides: TGTGCCACCCGGTCCAGCGGGTTCCCCACAGATACGCAGTATTTT. Its protein is CATRSSGFPTDTQYF.